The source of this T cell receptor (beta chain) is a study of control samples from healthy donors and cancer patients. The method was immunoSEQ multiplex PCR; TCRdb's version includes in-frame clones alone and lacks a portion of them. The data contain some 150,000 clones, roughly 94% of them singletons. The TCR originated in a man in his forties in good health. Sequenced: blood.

The CDR3, as DNA: TGCGCCAGCAGCCAGGGGATGACTTCGGATACGCAGTATTTT. Translation: CASSQGMTSDTQYF. The rearrangement joins TRBV4-3 to TRBJ2-3, with D hard to call. Germline V lookup: CDR1 LGHNA, CDR2 YSLEER. The CDR3 consists of 14 residues. Trimming removed 3 bases from V and 6 bases from J, with 13 bases in between.